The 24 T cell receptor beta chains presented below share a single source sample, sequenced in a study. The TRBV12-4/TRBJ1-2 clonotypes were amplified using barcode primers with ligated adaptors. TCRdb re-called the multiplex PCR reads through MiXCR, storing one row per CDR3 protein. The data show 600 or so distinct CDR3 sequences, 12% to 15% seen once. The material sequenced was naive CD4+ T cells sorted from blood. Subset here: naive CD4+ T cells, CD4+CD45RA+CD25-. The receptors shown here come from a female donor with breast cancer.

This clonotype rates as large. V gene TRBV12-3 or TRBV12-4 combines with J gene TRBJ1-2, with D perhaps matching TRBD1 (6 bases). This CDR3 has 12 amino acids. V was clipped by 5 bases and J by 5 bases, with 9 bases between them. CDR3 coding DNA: TGTGCCAGCAGTAGACAGGTTTATGGCTACACCTTC. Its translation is CASSRQVYGYTF.

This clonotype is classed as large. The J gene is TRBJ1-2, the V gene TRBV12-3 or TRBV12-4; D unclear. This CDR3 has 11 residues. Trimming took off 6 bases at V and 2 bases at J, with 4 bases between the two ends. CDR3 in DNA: TGTGCCAGCAGACGAAACTATGGCTACACCTTC. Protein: CASRRNYGYTF.

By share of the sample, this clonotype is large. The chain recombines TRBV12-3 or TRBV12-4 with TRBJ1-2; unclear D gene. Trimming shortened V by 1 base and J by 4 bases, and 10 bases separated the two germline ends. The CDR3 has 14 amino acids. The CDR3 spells CASSLEGEIYGYTF. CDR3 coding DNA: TGTGCCAGCAGTTTAGAGGGTGAGATCTATGGCTACACCTTC.

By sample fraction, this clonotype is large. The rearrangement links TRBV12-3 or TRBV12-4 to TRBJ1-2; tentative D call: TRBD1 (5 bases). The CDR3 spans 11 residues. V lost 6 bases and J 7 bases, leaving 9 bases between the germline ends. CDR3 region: CASRRDGGYTF. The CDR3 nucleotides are TGTGCCAGCAGGAGGGACGGTGGCTACACCTTC.

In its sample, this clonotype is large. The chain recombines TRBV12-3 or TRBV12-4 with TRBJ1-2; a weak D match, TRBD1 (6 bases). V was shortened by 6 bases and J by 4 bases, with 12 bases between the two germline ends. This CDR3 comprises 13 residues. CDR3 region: CASRPDRVYGYTF. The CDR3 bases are TGTGCCAGCAGACCGGACAGAGTCTATGGCTACACCTTC.

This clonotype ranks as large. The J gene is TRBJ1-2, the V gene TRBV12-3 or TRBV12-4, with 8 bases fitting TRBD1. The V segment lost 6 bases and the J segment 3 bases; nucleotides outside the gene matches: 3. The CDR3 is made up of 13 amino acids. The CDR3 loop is CASRPGQDYGYTF. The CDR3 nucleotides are TGTGCCAGCAGACCGGGACAGGACTATGGCTACACCTTC.

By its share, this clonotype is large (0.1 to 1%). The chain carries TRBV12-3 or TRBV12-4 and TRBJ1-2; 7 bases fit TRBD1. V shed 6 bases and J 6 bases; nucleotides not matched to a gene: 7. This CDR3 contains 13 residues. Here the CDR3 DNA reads TGTGCCAGCAGCCGTACAGGGGCCCATGGCTACACCTTC. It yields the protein CASSRTGAHGYTF.

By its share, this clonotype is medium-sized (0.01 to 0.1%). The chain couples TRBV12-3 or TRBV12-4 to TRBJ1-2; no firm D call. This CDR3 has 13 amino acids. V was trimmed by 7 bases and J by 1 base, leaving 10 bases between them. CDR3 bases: TGTGCCAGCAAAGGCAGACTTAACTATGGCTACACCTTC. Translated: CASKGRLNYGYTF.

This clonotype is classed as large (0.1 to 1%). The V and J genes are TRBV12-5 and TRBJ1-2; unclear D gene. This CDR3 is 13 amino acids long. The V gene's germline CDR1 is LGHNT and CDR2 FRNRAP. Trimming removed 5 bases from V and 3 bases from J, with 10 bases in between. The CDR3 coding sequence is TGTGCTAGTGGTCCAGAACTGCACTATGGCTACACCTTC. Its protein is CASGPELHYGYTF. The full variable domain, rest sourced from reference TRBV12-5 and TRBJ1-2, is DARVTQTPRHKVTEMGQEVTMRCQPILGHNTVFWYRQTMMQGLELLAYFRNRAPLDDSGMPKDRFSAEMPDATLATLKIQPSEPRDSAVYFCASGPELHYGYTFGSGTRLTVV.

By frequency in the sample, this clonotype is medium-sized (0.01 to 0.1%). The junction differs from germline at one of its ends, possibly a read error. CDR3 bases: TGTGCCAGCAGTTTATTGACGGAATCCTATGGCTGCACCTTC. Encoded protein: CASSLLTESYGCTF. This chain connects TRBV12-3 or TRBV12-4 to TRBJ1-2, with D unclear. CDR3 length equals 14 residues.

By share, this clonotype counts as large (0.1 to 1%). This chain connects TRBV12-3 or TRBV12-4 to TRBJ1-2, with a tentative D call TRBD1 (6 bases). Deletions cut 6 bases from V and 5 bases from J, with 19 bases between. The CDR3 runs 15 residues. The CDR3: CASRYTRGSKYGYTF. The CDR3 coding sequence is TGTGCCAGCAGATACACCAGGGGATCAAAGTATGGCTACACCTTC.

CDR3 in amino acids: CASSSAGEWDGYTF. The CDR3 DNA reads as TGTGCCAGCAGCTCTGCAGGGGAATGGGATGGCTACACCTTC. V and J are TRBV12-3 or TRBV12-4 and TRBJ1-2, with D perhaps TRBD1 (6 bases). The ends were cut back, 6 bases at V and 6 bases at J, with 17 bases in the middle. The CDR3 is 14 residues long.

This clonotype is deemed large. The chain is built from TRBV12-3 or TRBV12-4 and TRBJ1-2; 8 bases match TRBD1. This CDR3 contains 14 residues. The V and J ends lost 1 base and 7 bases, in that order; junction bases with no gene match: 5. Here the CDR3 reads CASSLGQGSPGYTF. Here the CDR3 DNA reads TGTGCCAGCAGTTTAGGACAGGGGTCCCCTGGCTACACCTTC.

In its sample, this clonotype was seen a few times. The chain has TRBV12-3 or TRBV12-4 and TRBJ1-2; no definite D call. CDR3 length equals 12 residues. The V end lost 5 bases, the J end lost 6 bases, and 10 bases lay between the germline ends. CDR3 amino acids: CASSKHSHGYTF. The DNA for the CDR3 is TGTGCCAGCAGTAAACACAGTCATGGCTACACCTTC.

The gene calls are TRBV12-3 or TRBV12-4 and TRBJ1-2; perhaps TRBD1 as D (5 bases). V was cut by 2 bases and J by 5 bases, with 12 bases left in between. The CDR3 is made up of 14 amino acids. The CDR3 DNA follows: TGTGCCAGCAGTTTAAGGGGCCTAGGGTATGGCTACACCTTC. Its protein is CASSLRGLGYGYTF.

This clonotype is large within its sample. Here the CDR3 reads CASSSGQGHTF. The CDR3 region has the DNA TGTGCCAGCAGTTCGGGACAGGGTCACACCTTC. This sequence joins TRBV12-3 or TRBV12-4 and TRBJ1-2; 9 bases align to TRBD1. The length of the CDR3 is 11 residues. With 4 bases clipped from V and 12 bases from J, the junction kept 3 bases outside the gene matches.

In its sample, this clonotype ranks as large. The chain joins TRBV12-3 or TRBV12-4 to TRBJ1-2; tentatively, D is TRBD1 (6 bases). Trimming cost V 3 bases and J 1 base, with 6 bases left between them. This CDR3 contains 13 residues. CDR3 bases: TGTGCCAGCAGTTTGGACAGTAACTATGGCTACACCTTC. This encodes CASSLDSNYGYTF.

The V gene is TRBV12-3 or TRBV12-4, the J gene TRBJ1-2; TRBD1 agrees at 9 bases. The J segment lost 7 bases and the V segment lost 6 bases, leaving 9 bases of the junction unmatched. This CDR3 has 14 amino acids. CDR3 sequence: CASSRTGADSGYTF. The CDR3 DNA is TGTGCCAGCAGCCGGACAGGGGCGGATAGTGGCTACACCTTC.

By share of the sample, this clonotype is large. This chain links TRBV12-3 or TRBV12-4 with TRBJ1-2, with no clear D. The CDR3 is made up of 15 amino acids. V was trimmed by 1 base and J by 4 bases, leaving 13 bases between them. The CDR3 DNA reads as TGTGCCAGCAGTTTAGATAACCTGCGGGGCTATGGCTACACCTTC. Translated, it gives CASSLDNLRGYGYTF.

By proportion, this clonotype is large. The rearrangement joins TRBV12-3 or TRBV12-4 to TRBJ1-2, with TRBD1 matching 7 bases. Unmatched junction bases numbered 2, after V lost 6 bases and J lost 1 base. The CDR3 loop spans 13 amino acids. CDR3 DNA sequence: TGTGCCAGCAGCCGGGACAGTAACTATGGCTACACCTTC. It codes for CASSRDSNYGYTF.

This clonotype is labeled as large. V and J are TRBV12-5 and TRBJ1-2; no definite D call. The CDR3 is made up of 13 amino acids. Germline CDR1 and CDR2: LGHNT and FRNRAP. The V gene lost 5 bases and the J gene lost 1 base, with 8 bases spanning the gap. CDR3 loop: CASGTTGNYGYTF. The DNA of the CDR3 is TGTGCTAGTGGTACAACCGGTAACTATGGCTACACCTTC.

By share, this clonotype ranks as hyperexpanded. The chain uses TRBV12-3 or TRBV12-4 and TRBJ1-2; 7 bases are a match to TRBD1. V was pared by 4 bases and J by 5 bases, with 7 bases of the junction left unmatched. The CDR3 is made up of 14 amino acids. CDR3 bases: TGTGCCAGCAGTTCCTACGGGACAGCTTATGGCTACACCTTC. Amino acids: CASSSYGTAYGYTF.

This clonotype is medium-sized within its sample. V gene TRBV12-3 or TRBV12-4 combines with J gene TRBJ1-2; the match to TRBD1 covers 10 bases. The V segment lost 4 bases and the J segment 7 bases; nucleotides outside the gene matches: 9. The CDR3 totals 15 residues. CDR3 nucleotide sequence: TGTGCCAGCAGTTCGGGACAGGGGCTTATCTCTGGCTACACCTTC. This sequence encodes CASSSGQGLISGYTF.

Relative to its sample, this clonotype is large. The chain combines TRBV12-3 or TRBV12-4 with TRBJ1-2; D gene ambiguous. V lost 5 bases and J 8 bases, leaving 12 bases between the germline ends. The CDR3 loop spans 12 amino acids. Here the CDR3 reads CASSRPGRGYTF. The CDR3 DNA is TGTGCCAGCAGTCGGCCTGGACGGGGCTACACCTTC.